Presented here are 9 T cell receptor beta chains from one specimen sequenced in a study of blood T cell repertoires in COVID-19. The protocol was immunoSEQ multiplex PCR, while the TCRdb copy is restricted to in-frame clones and leaves out a portion. The sample lists fewer than 250,000 clones; 85% to 90% were seen once. Sequencing was carried out using peripheral blood. Receptors originate from a woman in her forties or fifties with acute or convalescent COVID-19.

J is TRBJ1-5 and V is TRBV27; D ambiguous. The V gene's germline CDR1 is MNHEY and CDR2 SMNVEV (reference sequence). The V and J ends lost 2 bases and 3 bases respectively, with 8 bases between them. This CDR3 has 14 amino acids. The DNA of the CDR3 is TGTGCCAGCAGTTTACGACACAACAATCAGCCCCAGCATTTT. Translation: CASSLRHNNQPQHF.

This sequence joins TRBV19 and TRBJ2-1, with TRBD2 matching 10 bases. Germline V gene sequence: CDR1 LNHDA, CDR2 SQIVND (reference sequence). The V and J ends lost 6 bases and 5 bases, in that order; junction bases with no gene match: 10. The CDR3 consists of 16 residues. CDR3 loop: CASSPSGGSWNNEQFF. Here the CDR3 DNA reads TGTGCCAGTAGCCCTAGCGGGGGCTCTTGGAACAATGAGCAGTTCTTC.

The chain carries TRBV19 and TRBJ2-3; 8 positions match TRBD2. J gave up 2 bases and V 5 bases, and 9 bases lay outside the gene matches. CDR3 size: 16 residues. Germline V gene sequence: CDR1 LNHDA, CDR2 SQIVND (reference sequence). Written as DNA, the CDR3 is TGTGCCAGTAGTCCGTTGTTAGCGGGGACCACAGATACGCAGTATTTT. Protein sequence: CASSPLLAGTTDTQYF.

The chain joins TRBV5-6 to TRBJ2-7; 7 nucleotides agree with TRBD2. The CDR3 has 14 amino acids. J was trimmed by 4 bases and V by 0 bases; bases with no gene match: 4. Germline V gives CDR1 SGHDT, CDR2 YYEEEE. In nucleotides, the CDR3 is TGTGCCAGCAGCTTGGGGACTAGTGTATACGAGCAGTACTTC. This codes for CASSLGTSVYEQYF.

This clone was seen more than once but under ten times. The genes are TRBV6-1 and TRBJ2-5, with 8 bases lining up with TRBD1. V trimming: 0 bases; J trimming: 5 bases; junction bases outside the gene matches: 5. CDR3 length: 15 residues. Germline CDR1 reads MNHNS; CDR2 reads SASEGT. Written as DNA, the CDR3 is TGTGCCAGCAGTGAAGCCCAGACAGGGGTGGAGACCCAGTACTTC. It specifies CASSEAQTGVETQYF.

V and J are TRBV2 and TRBJ1-3, with D possibly TRBD1 on 5 matching bases. The CDR3 covers 15 residues. V was clipped by 3 bases and J by 2 bases, with 11 bases between them. Germline V gene lookup returns CDR1 SNHLY and CDR2 FYNNEI. The CDR3 loop is CASSERGVPGNTIYF. CDR3 nucleotide sequence: TGTGCCAGCAGTGAGCGGGGGGTCCCTGGAAACACCATATATTTT.

The rearrangement uses TRBV4-2 and TRBJ1-2, with D unresolved. Germline assignment: CDR1 LGHNA and CDR2 YNFKEQ. The CDR3 is 16 residues long. V was cut by 1 base and J by 6 bases, with 18 bases left in between. The CDR3 loop reads CASSQGSNRGKDGYTF. The DNA of the CDR3 is TGTGCCAGCAGCCAAGGCAGTAACCGGGGAAAGGATGGCTACACCTTC.

The chain has TRBV6-5 and TRBJ1-2; TRBD1 matches at 7 bases. Germline V lookup: CDR1 MNHEY, CDR2 SVGAGI. This CDR3 spans 15 amino acids. J lost 0 bases, V lost 6 bases, and 7 bases had no gene match. The CDR3 coding sequence is TGTGCCAGCAGCCACACAGGGGACGCTAACTATGGCTACACCTTC. It yields the protein CASSHTGDANYGYTF.

This chain connects TRBV10-2 to TRBJ2-5; 8 bases line up with TRBD1. Trimming removed 4 bases from V and 3 bases from J; junction bases left unmatched: 1. There are 13 residues in the CDR3. The V gene's germline CDR1 is WSHSY and CDR2 SAAADI. The CDR3 DNA is TGCGCCAGCAGTGCAGGGGGCGAAGAGACCCAGTACTTC. Residues: CASSAGGEETQYF.